This T cell receptor beta chain was identified in a study of Graves' ophthalmopathy and Graves' hyperthyroidism. About the research overall: A follow-up of 18 months without ophthalmopathy meant that hyperthyroidism was stable.

Scientists amplified the TCR beta CDR3 regions from RNA transcripts. An opening RT-PCR round employed HTBI primers and preceded a second-round multiplex PCR. TCRdb passed the multiplex PCR reads through MiXCR, listing each CDR3 protein once. The sample includes 900,000 to 1,200,000 distinct CDR3 sequences, about 40% seen only once; the top ten take over 8.5%. This clonotype appeared a few times. Other autoimmune disease, uncontrolled infection, pregnancy and lactation led to exclusion. The evidence that diagnosis relied on was clinical symptoms, serum thyroxine, TRAb, thyroid ultrasound and orbital computed tomography. Germline CDR1 and CDR2: GTSNPN and SVGIG (reference sequence). The V end lost 3 bases, the J end lost 8 bases, and 12 bases lay between the germline ends. The CDR3 runs to 12 residues.

The TCR sequence derives from an adult man with Graves' hyperthyroidism. The sequenced sample was peripheral blood or thyroid tissue (not recorded which). The J gene is TRBJ2-3, the V gene TRBV30; the D gene is possibly TRBD1 (6 bases). CDR3 in amino acids: CAWRTGLGTQYF. In DNA form, the CDR3 reads TGTGCCTGGAGAACAGGGCTCGGTACGCAGTATTTT.